This T cell receptor beta chain originates from a study of T cells after posttransplantation cyclophosphamide. Notes on the study in general: Blood and skin or GI T cell repertoires showed limited TRB overlap. Donor-recipient repertoire similarity was low at 1-2 months, rising over year one.

CDR3 length: 15 residues. CDR1 and CDR2 from the germline V gene are MNHNS and SASEGT. Concerning this clone itself: Its matching antigen is unknown. Its ends do not fully match the called genes, so a read error is possible.

Libraries were prepared by immunoSEQ multiplex PCR; TCRdb keeps only in-frame clonotypes and omits some of them. The sample lists over 20,000 clones; roughly 98% were seen once. The chain carries TRBV6-1 and TRBJ1-5; unclear D gene. The clonotype originates from a middle-aged man in good health, CMV-negative, and a related stem cell transplant donor. The sample was naive CD8+ T cells sorted from PBMCs. CDR3 sequence (DNA): TGTGCCAGCAGTGCTGGAAAAAGCGGCAATCAGCTCCAGCATTTT. Amino acids: CASSAGKSGNQLQHF.